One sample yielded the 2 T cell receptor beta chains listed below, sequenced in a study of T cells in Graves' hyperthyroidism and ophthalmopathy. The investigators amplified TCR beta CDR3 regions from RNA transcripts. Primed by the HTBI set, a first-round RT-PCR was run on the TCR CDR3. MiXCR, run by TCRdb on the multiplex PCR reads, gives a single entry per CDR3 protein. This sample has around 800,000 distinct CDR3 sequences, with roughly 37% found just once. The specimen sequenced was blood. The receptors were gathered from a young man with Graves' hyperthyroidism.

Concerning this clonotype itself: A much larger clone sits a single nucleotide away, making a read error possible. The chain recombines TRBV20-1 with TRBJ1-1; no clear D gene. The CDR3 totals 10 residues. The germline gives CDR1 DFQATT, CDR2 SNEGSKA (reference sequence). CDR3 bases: TGCAGTGCTATCGAGTCTGAAGCTTCCTTT. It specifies CSAIESEASF.

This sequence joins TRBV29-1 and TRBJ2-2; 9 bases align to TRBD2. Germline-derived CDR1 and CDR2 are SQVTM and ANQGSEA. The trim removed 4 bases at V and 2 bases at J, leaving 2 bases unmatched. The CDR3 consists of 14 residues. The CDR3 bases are TGCAGCGTTGGACTAGCGGACAACACCGGGGAGCTGTTTTTT. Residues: CSVGLADNTGELFF.